The 3 T cell receptor beta chains in this list originate from one sample, sequenced in a study of T cell changes during pregnancy in multiple sclerosis. Using immunoSEQ multiplex PCR, the repertoire was profiled, and TCRdb retains in-frame clones only, with some absent. Among some 120,000 clones listed, around 95% were seen once. The sequenced sample was peripheral blood, obtained after pregnancy. All receptors derive from a female donor with multiple sclerosis, enrolled in a pregnancy study.

The chain employs TRBV15 and TRBJ2-3, with no clear D. V was pared by 1 base and J by 6 bases, with 17 bases between. CDR1 and CDR2 (germline): LNHNV, YYDKDF (reference sequence). The CDR3 spans 16 residues. The DNA for the CDR3 is TGTGCCACCAGCAGAGGGCGGCGGAGCAATAGGGATACGCAGTATTTT. Its protein is CATSRGRRSNRDTQYF. Full variable domain (outside the CDR3, taken from reference TRBV15 and TRBJ2-3): DAMVIQNPRYQVTQFGKPVTLSCSQTLNHNVMYWYQQKSSQAPKLLFHYYDKDFNNEADTPDNFQSRRPNTSFCFLDIRSPGLGDTAMYLCATSRGRRSNRDTQYFGPGTRLTVL.

The V call is TRBV2, the J call TRBJ2-7; 8 bases agree with TRBD1. Germline CDR1 reads SNHLY; CDR2 reads FYNNEI. The CDR3 covers 20 residues. V dropped 3 bases and J dropped 3; count of bases not matched to a gene: 22. As DNA, the CDR3 is TGTGCCAGCAGTGACGACGGGACAGGCGGGTTCAGCGGTCGTCACTACGAGCAGTACTTC. This sequence encodes CASSDDGTGGFSGRHYEQYF.

The table lists this clone with a few counts. The chain has TRBV5-1 and TRBJ2-2, with 9 bases aligning to TRBD1. The V gene end was trimmed by 4 bases and the J gene end by 4 bases; junction bases not matched to a gene: 5. This CDR3 comprises 15 residues. Germline V lookup: CDR1 SGHRS, CDR2 YFSETQ. The CDR3, as DNA: TGCGCCAGCAGCCCTCGGACAGGGGTCACCGGGGAGCTGTTTTTT. This translates into CASSPRTGVTGELFF.